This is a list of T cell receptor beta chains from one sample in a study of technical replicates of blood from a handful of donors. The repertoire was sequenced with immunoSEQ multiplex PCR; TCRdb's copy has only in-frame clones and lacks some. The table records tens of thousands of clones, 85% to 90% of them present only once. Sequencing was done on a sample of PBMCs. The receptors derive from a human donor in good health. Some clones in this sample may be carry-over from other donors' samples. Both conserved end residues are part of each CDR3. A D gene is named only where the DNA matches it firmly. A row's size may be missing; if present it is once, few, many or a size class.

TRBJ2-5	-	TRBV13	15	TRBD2	CASSLGGTSGETQYF	TGTGCCAGCAGCTTAGGCGGGACTAGCGGGGAGACCCAGTACTTC
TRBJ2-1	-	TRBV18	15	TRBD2	CASSSTSGIYNEQFF	TGTGCCAGCTCTTCGACTAGCGGGATCTACAATGAGCAGTTCTTC
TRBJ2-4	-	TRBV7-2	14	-	CASSRFDRKGIQYF	TGTGCCAGCAGCCGCTTCGACAGGAAGGGCATTCAGTACTTC
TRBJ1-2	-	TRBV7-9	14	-	CASSTGGSNYGYTF	TGTGCCAGCAGCACTGGAGGATCTAACTATGGCTACACCTTC
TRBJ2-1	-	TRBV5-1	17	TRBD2	CASSLESSGGYYNEQFF	TGCGCCAGCAGCTTGGAGTCTAGCGGGGGTTACTACAATGAGCAGTTCTTC
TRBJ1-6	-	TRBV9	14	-	CASSVNEGNSPLHF	TGTGCCAGCAGCGTCAATGAGGGTAATTCACCCCTCCACTTT
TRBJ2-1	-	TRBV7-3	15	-	CASSTRGGSKPEQFF	TGTGCCAGCAGCACCCGAGGTGGCTCAAAGCCTGAGCAGTTCTTC
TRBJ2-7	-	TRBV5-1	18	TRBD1	CASSATTRQGPTLYEQYF	TGCGCCAGCAGCGCCACCACTAGACAGGGCCCTACCCTCTACGAGCAGTACTTC
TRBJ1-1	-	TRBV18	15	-	CASSNQFVMNTEAFF	TGTGCCAGCTCCAACCAGTTCGTGATGAACACTGAAGCTTTCTTT
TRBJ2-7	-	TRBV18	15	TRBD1	CASSPPTGPTNEQYF	TGTGCCAGCTCACCACCGACAGGGCCGACTAACGAGCAGTACTTC
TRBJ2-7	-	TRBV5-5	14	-	CASTNPVVPLEQYF	TGTGCCAGCACCAACCCGGTAGTCCCCCTCGAGCAGTACTTC
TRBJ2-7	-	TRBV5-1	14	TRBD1	CASSGTGTVYEQYF	TGCGCCAGCAGCGGGACCGGGACAGTCTACGAGCAGTACTTC
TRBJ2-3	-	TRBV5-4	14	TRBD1	CASSRDRGSDTQYF	TGTGCCAGCAGCCGGGACAGGGGTTCAGATACGCAGTATTTT
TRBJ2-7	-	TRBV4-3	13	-	CASSQDKGDEQYF	TGCGCCAGCAGCCAAGATAAGGGGGACGAGCAGTACTTC
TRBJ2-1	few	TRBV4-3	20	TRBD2	CASSQDVGLAGGRSYNEQFF	TGCGCCAGCAGCCAAGATGTGGGACTAGCGGGAGGTCGGTCCTACAATGAGCAGTTCTTC
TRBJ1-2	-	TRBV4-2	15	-	CASSPDLNIRYGYTF	TGTGCCAGCAGCCCCGACTTGAATATTCGATATGGCTACACCTTC